These 15 T cell receptor beta chains share one sample of origin, sequenced in a study of blood T cell repertoires in COVID-19. Assay: immunoSEQ multiplex PCR; the TCRdb copy retains only in-frame clones and omits some. The sample records roughly 120,000 clones, around 90% being singletons. Sample: peripheral blood. The receptors shown here come from a human donor in a cohort sampled during active COVID-19.

The chain uses TRBV7-2 and TRBJ2-1, with a tentative D call TRBD2 (8 bases). The germline V gene has CDR1 SGHTA and CDR2 FQGNSA. The CDR3 sequence is 17 residues long. V was pared by 6 bases and J by 0 bases, with 18 bases between. The CDR3 sequence is CASRPGGAGGSYNEQFF. CDR3 coding DNA: TGTGCCAGCAGACCCGGGGGGGCAGGGGGCTCCTACAATGAGCAGTTCTTC.

This chain uses TRBV20-1 with TRBJ2-7, with D possibly matching TRBD1 (5 bases). Germline-derived CDR1 and CDR2 are DFQATT and SNEGSKA (reference sequence). This CDR3 contains 12 residues. V dropped 3 bases and J dropped 6 bases, with 12 bases sitting between them. The CDR3 nucleotides are TGCAGTGCTAGTTCAGGGTTTGGCGAGCAGTACTTC. As protein: CSASSGFGEQYF.

A few counts support this clone. V usage is TRBV5-1 and J usage is TRBJ2-5; 11 bases map to TRBD1. This CDR3 contains 16 residues. The germline CDR1 and CDR2 sequences are SGHRS and YFSETQ. The ends lost 4 bases at V and 4 bases at J; junction bases unmatched: 9. In DNA form, the CDR3 reads TGCGCCAGCAGCCCGGGGACAGGGGGTCGGGTAGAGACCCAGTACTTC. It yields the protein CASSPGTGGRVETQYF. The whole variable domain, filled in from reference TRBV5-1 and TRBJ2-5, reads KAGVTQTPRYLIKTRGQQVTLSCSPISGHRSVSWYQQTPGQGLQFLFEYFSETQRNKGNFPGRFSGRQFSNSRSEMNVSTLELGDSALYLCASSPGTGGRVETQYFGPGTRLLVL.

In DNA, the CDR3 is TGTGCCAGCACTGTAAGACAGGGCTATGGCTACACCTTC. This sequence encodes CASTVRQGYGYTF. The V call is TRBV27, the J call TRBJ1-2, with 7 bases that match TRBD1. The CDR3 has 13 amino acids. CDR1 MNHEY and CDR2 SMNVEV come from the germline V gene (reference sequence). J gave up 4 bases and V 7 bases, and 6 bases lay outside the gene matches.

The chain recombines TRBV5-1 with TRBJ2-3, with 8 bases identical to TRBD2. The CDR3 consists of 17 residues. The V gene end was trimmed by 1 base and the J gene end by 2 bases; junction bases not matched to a gene: 9. Germline V gene data show CDR1 as SGHRS and CDR2 as YFSETQ. In DNA, the CDR3 is TGCGCCAGCAGCTTGTCGAGAACTAGCGGAAACACAGATACGCAGTATTTT. It is translated as CASSLSRTSGNTDTQYF.

The chain is built from TRBV11-1 and TRBJ1-2; D possibly corresponds to TRBD1 (6 bases). Germline V lookup: CDR1 SGHAT, CDR2 FQDESV (reference sequence). Trimming removed 6 bases at V and 3 bases at J, with 17 bases between. The CDR3 is made up of 15 amino acids. This chain's CDR3 is CASSPGAWTDYGYTF. The CDR3, as DNA: TGTGCCAGCAGTCCCGGAGCCTGGACAGACTATGGCTACACCTTC.

The chain links TRBV6-5 to TRBJ1-1; no clear D gene. V lost 2 bases and J 3 bases, leaving 13 bases between the germline ends. Germline loops: CDR1 MNHEY, CDR2 SVGAGI. This CDR3 has 15 residues. The CDR3 loop is CASSYLSLGDTEAFF. Written as DNA, the CDR3 is TGTGCCAGCAGTTACCTTTCCTTAGGAGACACTGAAGCTTTCTTT.

The CDR3 DNA is TGCGCCAGCAGCTTGGACGGGGGGCAAGAGACCCAGTACTTC. Encoded protein: CASSLDGGQETQYF. The V call is TRBV5-1, the J call TRBJ2-5, with 7 bases lining up with TRBD2. V gave up 0 bases and J gave up 2 bases; unmatched junction bases: 1. The CDR3 runs 14 residues. Germline assignment: CDR1 SGHRS and CDR2 YFSETQ.

The chain joins TRBV18 to TRBJ1-5; 7 nucleotides line up with TRBD1. From germline, CDR1 is KGHSH and CDR2 LQKENI. CDR3 length: 17 residues. V was pared by 5 bases and J by 2 bases, with 12 bases of the junction left unmatched. In DNA form, the CDR3 reads TGTGCCAGCTCAGACGTCCGGGACAGCTTGGGCAATCAGCCCCAGCATTTT. It specifies CASSDVRDSLGNQPQHF.

V usage is TRBV19 and J usage is TRBJ1-1; D unclear. Germline-derived CDR1 and CDR2 are LNHDA and SQIVND (reference sequence). CDR3 length: 13 residues. V lost 6 bases to trimming and J lost 1 base, with 9 bases between them. The CDR3 DNA is TGTGCCAGTAGCGAACAGAGGAACACTGAAGCTTTCTTT. This sequence encodes CASSEQRNTEAFF.

The V call is TRBV5-1, the J call TRBJ2-4; 12 bases align to TRBD1. The junction had 7 bases not matched to a gene; V was cut back by 5 bases and J by 7 bases. Germline V CDR1 and CDR2: SGHRS, YFSETQ. This CDR3 contains 15 residues. The CDR3 loop reads CASSPSGTGGNIQYF. CDR3 nucleotides: TGCGCCAGCAGTCCCTCCGGGACAGGGGGCAACATTCAGTACTTC.

V is TRBV28 and J is TRBJ2-7; possible D gene TRBD2, 5 bases. The germline CDR1 and CDR2 sequences are MDHEN and SYDVKM. CDR3 size: 15 residues. V was trimmed by 1 base and J by 3 bases, leaving 13 bases between them. CDR3 region: CASSLYSGEGYEQYF. The CDR3, as DNA: TGTGCCAGCAGTTTATACTCTGGTGAGGGCTACGAGCAGTACTTC.

V gene TRBV24-1 combines with J gene TRBJ1-6; 9 bases are a match to TRBD1. J was trimmed by 0 bases and V by 7 bases; bases with no gene match: 6. Germline lookup yields CDR1 KGHDR and CDR2 SFDVKD. CDR3 size: 17 residues. CDR3 amino acids: CATRGGQGSSYNSPLHF. The CDR3 nucleotides are TGTGCCACCAGGGGGGGACAGGGAAGCTCCTATAATTCACCCCTCCACTTT.

The rearrangement uses TRBV19 and TRBJ2-6, with D possibly matching TRBD1 (6 bases). The CDR3 is 12 residues long. Germline CDR1 and CDR2: LNHDA and SQIVND (reference sequence). Trimming pared 3 bases from V and 17 bases from J, leaving 14 bases between. CDR3 sequence (DNA): TGTGCCAGTAGTATTGGACAGCACTCTTTGACTTTC. Its protein is CASSIGQHSLTF.

The CDR3 sequence is CASSGALTYEQYF. In DNA form, the CDR3 reads TGTGCCAGCTCAGGGGCCCTAACCTACGAGCAGTACTTC. The chain joins TRBV18 to TRBJ2-7, with TRBD1 as a possible D gene (5 bases). This CDR3 is 13 amino acids long. V was cut by 5 bases and J by 2 bases, with 10 bases left in between. Per germline, CDR1 KGHSH and CDR2 LQKENI. Complete variable domain (other parts from reference TRBV18 and TRBJ2-7): NAGVMQNPRHLVRRRGQEARLRCSPMKGHSHVYWYRQLPEEGLKFMVYLQKENIIDESGMPKERFSAEFPKEGPSILRIQQVVRGDSAAYFCASSGALTYEQYFGPGTRLTVT.